These 30 T cell receptor beta chains were sequenced from one sample in a study of cytomegalovirus exposure and HLA in healthy donors. Sequenced by immunoSEQ multiplex PCR; TCRdb stores in-frame clones only, minus some. The data contain 260,000 or so clones, approximately 90% of them singletons. Sequencing input: PBMCs. The receptors derive from a woman younger than 35 in good health and CMV-seronegative.

V is TRBV25-1 and J is TRBJ2-7; no firm D call. The CDR3 sequence is 13 residues long. Germline V CDR1 and CDR2: MGHDK, SYGVNS. Trimming removed 3 bases from V and 3 bases from J, with 9 bases in between. CDR3 DNA: TGTGCCAGCAGTGACGCAGTCGACTACGAGCAGTACTTC. Translated, it gives CASSDAVDYEQYF.

This sequence joins TRBV28 and TRBJ2-7, with D possibly matching TRBD1 (5 bases). Germline values: CDR1 MDHEN, CDR2 SYDVKM. The CDR3 has 18 residues. Between the trimmed V and J ends, which lost 6 bases and 1 base, there was a span of 25 bases. The CDR3 loop reads CASSPSSRATEHSYEQYF. The DNA for the CDR3 is TGTGCCAGCAGCCCCTCTAGTCGCGCGACAGAGCATTCCTACGAGCAGTACTTC.

The rearrangement joins TRBV21-1 to TRBJ2-7; the table's D call, TRBD1, has no DNA check behind it. TRBV21-1 is a recognized pseudogene. There are 16 residues in the CDR3. Here the CDR3 reads CASSKVRGTETYEQYF. CDR3 in DNA: TGTGCCAGCAGCAAAGTTAGGGGGACAGAGACCTACGAGCAGTACTTC.

This chain links TRBV21-1 with TRBJ2-7; TRBD1 is taken as the D call from the table, unchecked against the DNA. TRBV21-1 is assigned pseudogene status. The length of the CDR3 is 9 residues. CDR3 bases: TGTGCCAGCCGATCCGTAACACCATTC. It specifies CASRSVTPF.

The J gene is TRBJ2-5, the V gene TRBV5-6; D unresolved. The CDR3 is 14 amino acids. Trimming left V 0 bases short and J 0 bases short, with 6 bases between. Germline V lookup: CDR1 SGHDT, CDR2 YYEEEE. CDR3 region: CASSLGQNQETQYF. The DNA for the CDR3 is TGTGCCAGCAGCTTGGGGCAGAACCAAGAGACCCAGTACTTC.

The CDR3 nucleotides are TGTGCCAGCAGTTTAGGGGCTGGCGAGCAGTACTTC. Its translation: CASSLGAGEQYF. The chain employs TRBV28 and TRBJ2-7, with D perhaps matching TRBD1 (5 bases). V lost 2 bases to trimming and J lost 6 bases, with 8 bases between them. The germline gives CDR1 MDHEN, CDR2 SYDVKM. This CDR3 comprises 12 residues.

The V gene is TRBV5-1, the J gene TRBJ2-5; D may be TRBD2 (6 bases). There are 14 residues in the CDR3. CDR1 and CDR2 from the germline V gene are SGHRS and YFSETQ. The V end lost 0 bases, the J end lost 4 bases, and 10 bases lay between the germline ends. For the CDR3, the DNA is TGCGCCAGCAGCTTGGGACTAGGTCCAGAGACCCAGTACTTC. It specifies CASSLGLGPETQYF.

This chain links TRBV11-2 with TRBJ2-7, with 13 nucleotides matching TRBD2. The CDR3 consists of 15 residues. V shed 6 bases and J 2 bases; nucleotides not matched to a gene: 4. The germline CDR1 and CDR2 sequences are SGHAT and FQNNGV. The CDR3 bases are TGTGCCAGCAGTCAAACTAGCGGGAGGGCCTACGAGCAGTACTTC. Its translation is CASSQTSGRAYEQYF.

This clone turned up a few times. The chain combines TRBV5-8 with TRBJ1-4, with TRBD1 matching 12 bases. J gave up 7 bases and V 3 bases, and 1 base lay outside the gene matches. Germline CDR1 and CDR2: SGHTS and YDEGEE. The CDR3 is made up of 14 amino acids. CDR3 in DNA: TGTGCCAGCAGCTGGGACAGGGGGCGTGAAAAACTGTTTTTT. Translated, it gives CASSWDRGREKLFF.

The chain links TRBV9 to TRBJ1-1, with 8 bases matching TRBD1. Germline lookup yields CDR1 SGDLS and CDR2 YYNGEE. The V gene end was trimmed by 4 bases and the J gene end by 1 base; junction bases not matched to a gene: 6. The CDR3 sequence is 15 residues long. The CDR3 region has the DNA TGTGCCAGCAGCCCCCAGGGGACAGGGAACACTGAAGCTTTCTTT. Residues: CASSPQGTGNTEAFF.

The V gene is TRBV12-5, the J gene TRBJ1-1; maybe TRBD1 (5 bases). The germline CDR1 and CDR2 sequences are LGHNT and FRNRAP. This CDR3 comprises 13 residues. The germline V and J ends were trimmed by 6 bases and 1 base, with 9 bases remaining between them. The chain's CDR3 is CASGPQGNTEAFF. CDR3 nucleotide sequence: TGTGCTAGTGGGCCCCAGGGGAACACTGAAGCTTTCTTT.

This clone has just a few counts. V gene TRBV6-4 combines with J gene TRBJ2-2; 8 bases line up with TRBD2. This CDR3 spans 17 amino acids. CDR1 and CDR2 from the germline V gene are MRHNA and SNTAGT. The V segment lost 0 bases and the J segment 5 bases; nucleotides outside the gene matches: 8. CDR3: CASSDSERELGTGELFF. The CDR3, as DNA: TGTGCCAGCAGTGACTCGGAGCGGGAGTTGGGAACCGGGGAGCTGTTTTTT.

The gene calls are TRBV9 and TRBJ2-3, with 8 positions matching TRBD2. The germline V gene has CDR1 SGDLS and CDR2 YYNGEE. CDR3 size: 15 residues. V shed 4 bases, J shed 2 bases, and the junction held 6 bases outside the gene matches. The CDR3 is CASSPGRGATDTQYF. For the CDR3, the DNA is TGTGCCAGCAGCCCCGGGAGGGGGGCCACAGATACGCAGTATTTT. Complete variable domain (other parts from reference TRBV9 and TRBJ2-3): DSGVTQTPKHLITATGQRVTLRCSPRSGDLSVYWYQQSLDQGLQFLIQYYNGEERAKGNILERFSAQQFPDLHSELNLSSLELGDSALYFCASSPGRGATDTQYFGPGTRLTVL.

V is TRBV2 and J is TRBJ2-7; the D gene is possibly TRBD2 (6 bases). With 6 bases removed from V and 1 base from J, the gap between germline ends came to 7 bases. CDR3 length: 12 amino acids. Germline CDR1 SNHLY, CDR2 FYNNEI. The CDR3 sequence is CASREGSYEQYF. The DNA of the CDR3 is TGTGCCAGCAGGGAGGGATCCTACGAGCAGTACTTC.

The chain recombines TRBV6-1 with TRBJ1-3, with D hard to call. This CDR3 has 13 residues. Germline-derived CDR1 and CDR2 are MNHNS and SASEGT. V was pared by 3 bases and J by 7 bases, with 10 bases between. In DNA form, the CDR3 reads TGTGCCAGCAGTGAGGAAGGGAGGAACACCATATATTTT. It codes for CASSEEGRNTIYF.

The V call is TRBV7-9, the J call TRBJ1-1; 7 positions match TRBD1. The CDR3 has 15 amino acids. From germline, CDR1 is SEHNR and CDR2 FQNEAQ (reference sequence). The J segment lost 3 bases and the V segment lost 2 bases, leaving 6 bases of the junction unmatched. CDR3 protein: CASSLFTGAHTEAFF. The CDR3 DNA reads TGTGCCAGCAGCTTATTTACAGGGGCCCACACTGAAGCTTTCTTT.

V usage is TRBV6-1 and J usage is TRBJ1-2, with D possibly TRBD1 on 5 matching bases. V lost 1 base and J 4 bases, leaving 13 bases between the germline ends. The CDR3 contains 15 residues. Per germline, CDR1 MNHNS and CDR2 SASEGT. CDR3: CASSEGMGQSYGYTF. CDR3 coding DNA: TGTGCCAGCAGTGAAGGTATGGGGCAAAGCTATGGCTACACCTTC.

The chain is built from TRBV18 and TRBJ2-3; TRBD1 might be the D (5 bases). CDR3 length equals 15 residues. Germline V gives CDR1 KGHSH, CDR2 LQKENI. Between the trimmed V and J ends, which lost 1 base and 2 bases, there was a span of 10 bases. The CDR3 DNA follows: TGTGCCAGCTCACCACTACAGGCCATCACAGATACGCAGTATTTT. Protein sequence: CASSPLQAITDTQYF.

The chain joins TRBV19 to TRBJ2-2; TRBD2 agrees at 9 bases. The CDR3 extends over 15 amino acids. Germline V gives CDR1 LNHDA, CDR2 SQIVND (reference sequence). V lost 2 bases to trimming and J lost 6 bases; unmatched junction nucleotides: 4. The chain's CDR3 is CASSILAGAAGELFF. The CDR3 nucleotides read TGTGCCAGTAGTATATTAGCGGGAGCGGCCGGGGAGCTGTTTTTT.

The chain carries TRBV5-1 and TRBJ1-1, with 10 bases matching TRBD1. Germline V CDR1 and CDR2: SGHRS, YFSETQ. The CDR3 runs 14 residues. V lost 4 bases to trimming and J lost 7 bases; unmatched junction nucleotides: 7. The DNA of the CDR3 is TGCGCCAGCAGCCCGGGACAGGGGTTCGGTGAAGCTTTCTTT. As protein: CASSPGQGFGEAFF.

This chain connects TRBV11-2 to TRBJ2-3; TRBD2 matches at 8 bases. Losses at the gene ends were 3 bases for V and 2 bases for J; bases not matched to a gene: 4. Germline V lookup: CDR1 SGHAT, CDR2 FQNNGV. CDR3 size: 15 residues. This chain's CDR3 is CASSFGLAYTDTQYF. The CDR3 nucleotides are TGTGCCAGCAGCTTTGGACTAGCTTACACAGATACGCAGTATTTT.

The gene calls are TRBV19 and TRBJ1-1; unclear D gene. V was cut by 6 bases and J by 6 bases, with 14 bases left in between. Germline lookup yields CDR1 LNHDA and CDR2 SQIVND (reference sequence). The CDR3 extends over 13 amino acids. The CDR3 loop is CASSPPPRAEAFF. The CDR3 DNA follows: TGTGCCAGTAGCCCCCCACCTAGAGCTGAAGCTTTCTTT.

The chain employs TRBV5-1 and TRBJ1-2; TRBD1 matches 7 bases. Germline V gene sequence: CDR1 SGHRS, CDR2 YFSETQ. Trimming cost V 8 bases and J 4 bases; bases outside gene matches: 8. This CDR3 region has 13 residues. CDR3 in DNA: TGCGCCAGTGGACAGGAGATTGGCTATGGCTACACCTTC. Translated: CASGQEIGYGYTF.

The chain uses TRBV6-1 and TRBJ2-7; D ambiguous. Trimming left V 3 bases short and J 0 bases short, with 15 bases between. Germline assignment: CDR1 MNHNS and CDR2 SASEGT. The CDR3 contains 16 residues. CDR3 DNA sequence: TGTGCCAGCAGTGACGTCCCGGCGGAGAGCTCCTACGAGCAGTACTTC. It specifies CASSDVPAESSYEQYF.

The chain employs TRBV23-1 and TRBJ1-1; weak D call: TRBD1 (6 bases). TRBV23-1 is classed as an ORF, of uncertain function. V lost 4 bases and J 0 bases, leaving 15 bases between the germline ends. The length of the CDR3 is 16 residues. CDR3 DNA sequence: TGCGCCAGCAGTCCCCCCGGACAGCAAATGAACACTGAAGCTTTCTTT. This sequence encodes CASSPPGQQMNTEAFF.

The DNA of the CDR3 is TGTGCCAGCAGCCCGGGACTAGCGGGACGATACGAGCAGTACTTC. Translation gives CASSPGLAGRYEQYF. This chain uses TRBV7-2 with TRBJ2-7; 13 positions match TRBD2. CDR3 length: 15 residues. The germline gives CDR1 SGHTA, CDR2 FQGNSA. V lost 5 bases and J lost 4; bases outside the gene matches: 5.

The chain is built from TRBV7-2 and TRBJ2-7; TRBD2 aligns across 12 bases. The CDR3 has 14 residues. CDR1 and CDR2 (germline): SGHTA, FQGNSA. With V trimmed by 1 base and J by 5 bases, 0 bases remained unmatched. As DNA, the CDR3 is TGTGCCAGCAGCTTAGGACTAGCGGGAGACGAGCAGTACTTC. It translates to CASSLGLAGDEQYF.

The chain has TRBV28 and TRBJ1-6; D perhaps matches TRBD1 (6 bases). V shed 5 bases and J shed 0 bases, with 17 bases lying between them. The CDR3 runs 18 residues. Germline V gene data show CDR1 as MDHEN and CDR2 as SYDVKM. This chain's CDR3 is CASSSRDITSSYNSPLHF. The CDR3 DNA is TGTGCCAGCAGTAGCCGGGACATCACGAGCTCCTATAATTCACCCCTCCACTTT.

J is TRBJ2-7 and V is TRBV28; 10 bases fit TRBD1. The junction had 9 bases not matched to a gene; V was cut back by 4 bases and J by 3 bases. The CDR3 covers 16 residues. Germline loops: CDR1 MDHEN, CDR2 SYDVKM. The CDR3 sequence is CASSYSGQGSGYEQYF. In DNA, the CDR3 is TGTGCCAGCAGTTATTCGGGACAGGGGTCGGGCTACGAGCAGTACTTC. The variable domain in full, completed from reference TRBV28 and TRBJ2-7, reads DVKVTQSSRYLVKRTGEKVFLECVQDMDHENMFWYRQDPGLGLRLIYFSYDVKMKEKGDIPEGYSVSREKKERFSLILESASTNQTSMYLCASSYSGQGSGYEQYFGPGTRLTVT.

This rearrangement joins TRBV27 to TRBJ2-7; 7 bases match TRBD1. This CDR3 spans 14 amino acids. V shed 3 bases, J shed 3 bases, and the junction held 5 bases outside the gene matches. The germline V gene encodes CDR1 MNHEY and CDR2 SMNVEV (reference sequence). The CDR3, as DNA: TGTGCCAGCAGTTTCGGGCAGGGGGTCTACGAGCAGTACTTC. Translated, it gives CASSFGQGVYEQYF.